One and the same sample provided the 30 T cell receptor beta chains below, sequenced in a study of cytomegalovirus exposure and HLA in healthy donors. Use of 60 Vbeta and 13 Jbeta primers characterized the PCR. Clones were read by immunoSEQ multiplex PCR, and TCRdb kept only the in-frame ones, dropping some. The sample has about 130,000 clones, 65% to 90% seen once; the top ten hold about 1.2%. The sequenced sample was PBMCs. The receptors were sampled from a girl aged 2-10 years in good health and CMV-seronegative.

V usage is TRBV7-9 and J usage is TRBJ2-1; the match to TRBD2 covers 9 bases. The V gene end was trimmed by 5 bases and the J gene end by 3 bases; junction bases not matched to a gene: 5. CDR1 and CDR2 (germline): SEHNR, FQNEAQ (reference sequence). The CDR3 contains 15 residues. The CDR3 protein is CASSRSGSVYNEQFF. DNA of the CDR3: TGTGCCAGCAGCCGTAGCGGGAGCGTCTACAATGAGCAGTTCTTC.

This clone has a handful of counts. The gene calls are TRBV6-1 and TRBJ1-1, with D perhaps matching TRBD1 (5 bases). V lost 7 bases and J 0 bases, leaving 9 bases between the germline ends. CDR1 and CDR2 (germline): MNHNS, SASEGT. This CDR3 spans 13 amino acids. The CDR3 here is CASTGQLNTEAFF. In DNA, the CDR3 is TGTGCCAGCACCGGACAACTGAACACTGAAGCTTTCTTT.

This sequence joins TRBV28 and TRBJ2-1, with D perhaps matching TRBD1 (6 bases). Germline V CDR1 and CDR2: MDHEN, SYDVKM. CDR3 length equals 15 residues. V was trimmed by 6 bases and J by 10 bases, leaving 22 bases between them. The CDR3 protein is CASSPAGARLGEQFF. The CDR3 DNA is TGTGCCAGCAGCCCGGCAGGGGCCCGACTGGGGGAGCAGTTCTTC.

This clone was seen a single time. The V call is TRBV7-2, the J call TRBJ2-7; 12 bases align to TRBD2. This CDR3 region has 18 residues. Germline CDR1 reads SGHTA; CDR2 reads FQGNSA. The ends lost 3 bases at V and 4 bases at J; junction bases unmatched: 13. The CDR3 sequence: CASSFKTSGSVLGYEQYF. Here the CDR3 DNA reads TGTGCCAGCAGCTTCAAGACTAGCGGGAGCGTCCTAGGGTACGAGCAGTACTTC.

The V and J genes are TRBV15 and TRBJ2-1; unclear D gene. The germline V and J ends were trimmed by 4 bases and 0 bases, with 10 bases remaining between them. This CDR3 has 15 amino acids. The germline CDR1 and CDR2 sequences are LNHNV and YYDKDF (reference sequence). CDR3 in amino acids: CATSITGSSYNEQFF. The CDR3 DNA reads as TGTGCCACCAGCATTACTGGTAGCTCCTACAATGAGCAGTTCTTC.

The rearrangement joins TRBV10-3 to TRBJ2-3; D gene unclear. Between the trimmed V and J ends, which lost 6 bases and 2 bases, there was a span of 12 bases. The CDR3 totals 14 residues. Germline CDR1 is ENHRY and CDR2 is SYGVKD. For the CDR3, the DNA is TGTGCCATCAGGAAGGAGAGTCCCACAGATACGCAGTATTTT. It specifies CAIRKESPTDTQYF.

The chain is built from TRBV23-1 and TRBJ2-3, with D possibly matching TRBD1 (5 bases). TRBV23-1 is known as an ORF, though its function is uncertain. The CDR3 is 10 amino acids. V shed 6 bases and J shed 13 bases, with 11 bases lying between them. CDR3 sequence reads: CASSRAQEYF. For the CDR3, the DNA is TGCGCCAGCAGCCGAGCACAGGAGTATTTT.

The V call is TRBV6-5, the J call TRBJ1-1, with TRBD1 as a possible D gene (6 bases). V lost 6 bases and J lost 8, with 10 bases in between. The germline CDR1 and CDR2 sequences are MNHEY and SVGAGI. The CDR3 runs to 11 residues. The CDR3 spells CASRSGTEAFF. Here the CDR3 DNA reads TGTGCCAGCAGGTCCGGGACAGAAGCTTTCTTT.

The V and J genes are TRBV29-1 and TRBJ2-2, with TRBD1 matching over 10 bases. Per the germline V gene, CDR1 is SQVTM and CDR2 is ANQGSEA. J gave up 8 bases and V 3 bases, and 15 bases lay outside the gene matches. The CDR3 length is 17 residues. This CDR3 is CSVDINLGQGRWGELFF. CDR3 DNA: TGCAGCGTTGATATTAACTTGGGACAGGGGCGATGGGGGGAGCTGTTTTTT.

The chain joins TRBV5-1 to TRBJ2-3; 11 bases are a match to TRBD2. The CDR3 covers 16 residues. The V gene end was trimmed by 4 bases and the J gene end by 1 base; junction bases not matched to a gene: 5. Germline CDR1 is SGHRS and CDR2 is YFSETQ. The CDR3 here is CASSPTTSGGTDTQYF. DNA of the CDR3: TGCGCCAGCAGCCCAACGACTAGCGGGGGCACAGATACGCAGTATTTT.

This rearrangement joins TRBV5-6 to TRBJ2-7, with D possibly TRBD1 on 5 matching bases. Per germline, CDR1 SGHDT and CDR2 YYEEEE. The CDR3 spans 14 residues. Trimming stripped 4 bases from V and 0 bases from J, with 11 bases between. DNA of the CDR3: TGTGCCAGCAGCCAAGGGGCTAGCTCCTACGAGCAGTACTTC. Amino acid sequence: CASSQGASSYEQYF.

This clone has just a few counts. This chain connects TRBV6-4 to TRBJ2-2; D remains ambiguous. The CDR3 runs to 14 residues. CDR1 and CDR2 from the germline V gene are MRHNA and SNTAGT. V lost 4 bases, J lost 5 bases, and 11 bases lay in between. This CDR3 is CASSAGVTTGELFF. In nucleotides, the CDR3 is TGTGCCAGCAGTGCTGGAGTAACGACCGGGGAGCTGTTTTTT.

The CDR3: CSAISRQALKDHGYTF. In DNA form, the CDR3 reads TGCAGCGCAATATCCCGGCAGGCACTTAAAGACCATGGCTACACCTTC. The chain links TRBV29-1 to TRBJ1-2; no clear D. From germline, CDR1 is SQVTM and CDR2 ANQGSEA. CDR3 size: 16 residues. Between the trimmed V and J ends, which lost 7 bases and 6 bases, there was a span of 27 bases.

The rearrangement joins TRBV27 to TRBJ1-4; TRBD1 agrees at 7 bases. Germline V gene lookup returns CDR1 MNHEY and CDR2 SMNVEV (reference sequence). With 4 bases clipped from V and 4 bases from J, the junction kept 9 bases outside the gene matches. The CDR3 spans 16 residues. CDR3 DNA: TGTGCCAGCAGTTCCACCCGGGACAGACGTAATGAAAAACTGTTTTTT. Its protein product is CASSSTRDRRNEKLFF.

V gene TRBV30 combines with J gene TRBJ1-2; 12 bases are shared with TRBD1. With 2 bases clipped from V and 5 bases from J, the junction kept 3 bases outside the gene matches. Germline values: CDR1 GTSNPN, CDR2 SVGIG (reference sequence). The CDR3 sequence is 14 residues long. CDR3 sequence reads: CAWSTGQGAYGYTF. For the CDR3, the DNA is TGTGCCTGGAGTACGGGACAGGGGGCGTATGGCTACACCTTC.

Only a few counts were recorded for this clone. The CDR3 nucleotides are TGTGCCAGCAGTGAAGTGATAGCGGGGGGGCCAGATACGCAGTATTTT. It codes for CASSEVIAGGPDTQYF. This sequence joins TRBV6-1 and TRBJ2-3; TRBD2 aligns across 11 bases. CDR1 and CDR2 (germline): MNHNS, SASEGT. The V gene end was trimmed by 1 base and the J gene end by 4 bases; junction bases not matched to a gene: 4. This CDR3 region has 16 residues.

V usage is TRBV27 and J usage is TRBJ2-3; the D gene is possibly TRBD1 (5 bases). CDR3 length equals 14 residues. V dropped 6 bases and J dropped 2 bases, with 12 bases sitting between them. Per germline, CDR1 MNHEY and CDR2 SMNVEV (reference sequence). This CDR3 is CASSRVENTDTQYF. CDR3 sequence (DNA): TGTGCCAGCAGCAGGGTGGAGAACACAGATACGCAGTATTTT.

This chain connects TRBV30 to TRBJ1-1, with D possibly TRBD1 on 6 matching bases. The CDR3 runs to 11 residues. Germline CDR1 and CDR2: GTSNPN and SVGIG (reference sequence). Trimming took off 5 bases at V and 6 bases at J, with 10 bases between the two ends. The CDR3 spells CAWGRTAEAFF. CDR3 nucleotide sequence: TGTGCCTGGGGTAGGACAGCTGAAGCTTTCTTT.

The V call is TRBV7-2, the J call TRBJ2-3, with TRBD2 matching over 7 bases. This CDR3 spans 15 amino acids. CDR1 SGHTA and CDR2 FQGNSA come from the germline V gene. Unmatched junction bases numbered 10, after V lost 5 bases and J lost 5 bases. CDR3 DNA: TGTGCCAGCAGCCCTCTATGGGGGGGAGGAGATACGCAGTATTTT. Translation gives CASSPLWGGGDTQYF.

V is TRBV5-1 and J is TRBJ1-2; D is unclear. This CDR3 contains 14 residues. Germline CDR1 SGHRS, CDR2 YFSETQ. Trimming took off 2 bases at V and 6 bases at J, with 14 bases between the two ends. The CDR3 protein is CASSFDVQIDGYTF. The CDR3 bases are TGCGCCAGCAGCTTTGACGTACAGATTGATGGCTACACCTTC.

The chain couples TRBV18 to TRBJ1-5; 10 bases fit TRBD1. With V trimmed by 5 bases and J by 5 bases, 15 bases remained unmatched. CDR1 is KGHSH, CDR2 LQKENI, per germline. This CDR3 is 18 amino acids long. The CDR3, as DNA: TGTGCCAGCTCAGCCGGAGCTACCGGGACAGGGGATTATCAGCCCCAGCATTTT. Its translation: CASSAGATGTGDYQPQHF.

The chain couples TRBV7-9 to TRBJ2-3; 11 bases are shared with TRBD2. Germline V gene sequence: CDR1 SEHNR, CDR2 FQNEAQ (reference sequence). V was clipped by 5 bases and J by 4 bases; unmatched bases: 8. This CDR3 has 16 residues. CDR3 nucleotides: TGTGCCAGCAGCATGACTAGCGGGAAGCGCGCAGATACGCAGTATTTT. Protein: CASSMTSGKRADTQYF.

The chain links TRBV27 to TRBJ1-2; D possibly corresponds to TRBD1 (5 bases). The CDR3 length is 14 residues. The germline CDR1 and CDR2 sequences are MNHEY and SMNVEV (reference sequence). Trimming removed 6 bases at V and 5 bases at J, with 16 bases between. CDR3 loop: CASRVGAGGYGYTF. The CDR3 bases are TGTGCCAGCAGGGTTGGGGCCGGTGGTTATGGCTACACCTTC.

The chain links TRBV5-6 to TRBJ2-3; 7 nucleotides align to TRBD2. This CDR3 comprises 15 residues. V shed 5 bases and J 2 bases; nucleotides not matched to a gene: 8. Germline V gene sequence: CDR1 SGHDT, CDR2 YYEEEE. The CDR3, as DNA: TGTGCCAGCAGACTCCGGGACTACAACACAGATACGCAGTATTTT. Translating it yields CASRLRDYNTDTQYF.

The chain is built from TRBV15 and TRBJ2-1; D remains unclear. V was pared by 5 bases and J by 8 bases, with 10 bases between. CDR1 and CDR2 (germline): LNHNV, YYDKDF (reference sequence). This CDR3 is built from 12 residues. CDR3 residues: CATSVHSDEQFF. CDR3 nucleotide sequence: TGTGCCACCAGCGTCCACTCGGATGAGCAGTTCTTC.

The chain employs TRBV30 and TRBJ2-5; D not resolved. Trimming stripped 0 bases from V and 0 bases from J, with 5 bases between. In germline, CDR1 is GTSNPN, CDR2 SVGIG (reference sequence). This CDR3 has 13 amino acids. The chain's CDR3 is CAWSVLNQETQYF. The CDR3 coding sequence is TGTGCCTGGAGTGTACTGAACCAAGAGACCCAGTACTTC.

The V call is TRBV7-2, the J call TRBJ1-2, with TRBD1 matching 7 bases. J was trimmed by 4 bases and V by 5 bases; bases with no gene match: 10. Per germline, CDR1 SGHTA and CDR2 FQGNSA. The CDR3 is made up of 15 amino acids. CDR3 nucleotide sequence: TGTGCCAGCAGCCTACAGGGGCTCGGAGGCTATGGCTACACCTTC. This encodes CASSLQGLGGYGYTF.

The gene calls are TRBV6-5 and TRBJ2-7; D perhaps matches TRBD2 (5 bases). Germline CDR1 and CDR2: MNHEY and SVGAGI. The ends were cut back, 4 bases at V and 6 bases at J, with 13 bases in the middle. This CDR3 is built from 13 residues. CDR3 sequence reads: CASSWPGGSEQYF. The CDR3 coding sequence is TGTGCCAGCAGTTGGCCAGGAGGAAGCGAGCAGTACTTC.

This clone was observed a single time. This chain uses TRBV18 with TRBJ2-7, with a weak D call TRBD1 (6 bases). The CDR3 totals 15 residues. With 3 bases removed from V and 2 bases from J, the gap between germline ends came to 14 bases. CDR1 is KGHSH, CDR2 LQKENI, per germline. CDR3 loop: CASSPPTGPTYEQYF. In nucleotides, the CDR3 is TGTGCCAGCTCACCCCCGACAGGACCTACCTACGAGCAGTACTTC.

V and J are TRBV11-3 and TRBJ2-7; TRBD2 matches 11 bases. This CDR3 is 17 amino acids long. Germline CDR1 is SGHNT and CDR2 is YENEEA. V shed 1 base and J 7 bases; nucleotides not matched to a gene: 12. The CDR3 DNA follows: TGTGCCAGCAGCTTAGTGAGTAGCGGGAGGGTGGTGTGGGAGCAGTACTTC. Protein product: CASSLVSSGRVVWEQYF.